Reported below is one T cell receptor (beta chain). This record belongs to a study of blood T cell repertoires in COVID-19. Study-wide background: Italy, Spain and the United States were the sources of the convalescent and acute COVID-19 samples. T cells, B-cell-depleted T cells, or PBMCs supplied cDNA or gDNA.

Original analysis: How many nucleated cells were present was estimated from reference gene primer amplification. Using immunoSEQ multiplex PCR, the repertoire was profiled, and TCRdb retains in-frame clones only, with some absent. D and trimming come from the DNA, and the V and J calls and clone size come from that table. The table shows 25,000 to 35,000 clones, with around 72% occurring only once. V shed 3 bases, J shed 5 bases, and the junction held 1 base outside the gene matches. The CDR3 is 13 amino acids. Germline V gives CDR1 MNHEY, CDR2 SMNVEV (reference sequence). This rearrangement joins TRBV27 to TRBJ1-5, with TRBD1 matching over 7 bases. The clonotype originates from a boy between 2 and 10 years old with active or convalescent COVID-19. The sequencing sample was made of peripheral blood. The CDR3 region is CASSFDRDQPQHF. The DNA of the CDR3 is TGTGCCAGCAGTTTTGACAGGGATCAGCCCCAGCATTTT.